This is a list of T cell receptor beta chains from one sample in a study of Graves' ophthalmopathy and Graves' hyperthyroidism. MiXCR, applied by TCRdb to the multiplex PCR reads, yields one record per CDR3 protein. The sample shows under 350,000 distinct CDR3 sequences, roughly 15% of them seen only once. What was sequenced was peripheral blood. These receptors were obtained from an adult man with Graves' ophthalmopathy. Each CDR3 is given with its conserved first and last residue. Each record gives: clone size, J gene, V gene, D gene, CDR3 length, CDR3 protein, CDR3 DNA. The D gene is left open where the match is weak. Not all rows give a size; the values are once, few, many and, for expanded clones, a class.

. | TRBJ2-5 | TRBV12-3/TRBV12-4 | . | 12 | CASSSTPQTQYF | TGTGCCAGCAGTTCGACCCCTCAGACCCAGTACTTC
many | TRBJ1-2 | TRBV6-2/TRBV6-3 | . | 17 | CASSLRDTRGSANGYTF | TGTGCCAGCAGTCTCCGGGACACCAGGGGAAGTGCTAATGGCTACACCTTC
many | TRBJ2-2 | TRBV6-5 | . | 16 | CASSYSEGANTGELFF | TGTGCCAGCAGTTACTCGGAGGGGGCGAACACCGGGGAGCTGTTTTTT
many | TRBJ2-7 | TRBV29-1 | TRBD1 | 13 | CSVTDRLGYEQYF | TGCAGCGTTACGGACAGGCTAGGCTACGAGCAGTACTTC
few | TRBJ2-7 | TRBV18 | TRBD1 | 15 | CASSPEGQGVYEQYF | TGTGCCAGCTCACCAGAGGGACAGGGCGTCTACGAGCAGTACTTC
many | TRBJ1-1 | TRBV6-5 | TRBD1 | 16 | CASSFPRTGFRTEAFF | TGTGCCAGCAGTTTCCCGAGGACAGGGTTTAGAACTGAAGCTTTCTTT
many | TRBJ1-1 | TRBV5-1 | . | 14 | CASSTRDLITEAFF | TGCGCCAGCAGCACCAGGGATCTAATCACTGAAGCTTTCTTT
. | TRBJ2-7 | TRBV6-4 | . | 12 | CASSESLYEQYF | TGTGCCAGCAGTGAGTCCCTCTACGAGCAGTACTTC
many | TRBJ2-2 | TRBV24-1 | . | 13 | CATSSPPPGELFF | TGTGCCACCAGTTCACCCCCACCCGGGGAGCTGTTTTTT
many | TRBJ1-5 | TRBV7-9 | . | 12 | CASSLDHQPQHF | TGTGCCAGCAGCTTAGACCATCAGCCCCAGCATTTT
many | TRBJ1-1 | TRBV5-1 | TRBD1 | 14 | CASGTGTGATEAFF | TGCGCCAGTGGGACCGGGACAGGGGCTACTGAAGCTTTCTTT
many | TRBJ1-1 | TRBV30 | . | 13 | CAWSGKGRSEAFF | TGTGCCTGGAGTGGGAAAGGACGTTCTGAAGCTTTCTTT
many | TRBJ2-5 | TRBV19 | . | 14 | CASSEKHMGETQYF | TGTGCCAGTAGCGAAAAACATATGGGGGAGACCCAGTACTTC
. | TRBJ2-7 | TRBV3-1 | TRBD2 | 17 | CASSQGGGTSGKTEQYF | TGTGCCAGCAGCCAGGGCGGAGGGACTAGCGGGAAAACGGAGCAGTACTTC
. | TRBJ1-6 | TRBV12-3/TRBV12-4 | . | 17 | CANYSARQTGSDSPLHF | TGTGCCAACTATTCTGCCCGTCAAACAGGGTCAGATTCACCCCTCCACTTT
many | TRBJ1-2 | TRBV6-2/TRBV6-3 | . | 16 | CASSSPIEQDNYGYTF | TGTGCCAGCAGTTCCCCGATCGAACAAGACAACTATGGCTACACCTTC
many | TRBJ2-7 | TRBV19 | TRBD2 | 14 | CASSGGLASYEQYF | TGTGCCAGTAGTGGAGGACTAGCGAGCTACGAGCAGTACTTC
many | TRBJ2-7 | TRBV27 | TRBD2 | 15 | CASSVAGGHSYEQYF | TGTGCCAGCAGTGTGGCGGGGGGCCACTCCTACGAGCAGTACTTC
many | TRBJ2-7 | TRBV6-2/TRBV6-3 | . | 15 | CASSYPDSFSYEQYF | TGTGCCAGCAGTTATCCGGACAGTTTCTCCTACGAGCAGTACTTC
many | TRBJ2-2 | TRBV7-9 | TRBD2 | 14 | CASTGTTNTGELFF | TGTGCCAGCACCGGGACTACAAACACCGGGGAGCTGTTTTTT
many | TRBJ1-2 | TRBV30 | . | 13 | CAWSVHGFNGYTF | TGTGCCTGGAGTGTACACGGGTTTAACGGCTACACCTTC
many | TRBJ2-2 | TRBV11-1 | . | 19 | CASSTSVRGQTNGTGELFF | TGTGCCAGCAGCACCTCGGTACGGGGCCAGACGAATGGGACCGGGGAGCTGTTTTTT
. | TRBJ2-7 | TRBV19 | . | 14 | CASSREMRSYEQYF | TGTGCCAGTAGTCGCGAGATGCGCTCCTACGAGCAGTACTTC
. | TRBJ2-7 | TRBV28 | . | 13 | CASSSTNRDEQYF | TGTGCCAGCAGTTCAACCAACAGGGACGAGCAGTACTTC
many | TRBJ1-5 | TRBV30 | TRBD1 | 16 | CAWTTPGTGNNQPQHF | TGTGCCTGGACAACCCCCGGGACAGGGAACAATCAGCCCCAGCATTTT
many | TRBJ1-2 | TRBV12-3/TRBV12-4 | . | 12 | CAISTLNYGYTF | TGTGCCATTTCAACACTTAACTATGGCTACACCTTC
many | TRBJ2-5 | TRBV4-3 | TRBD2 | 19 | CASSRYSRTSGGARETQYF | TGCGCCAGCAGCCGATATTCACGGACTAGCGGGGGGGCCAGGGAGACCCAGTACTTC
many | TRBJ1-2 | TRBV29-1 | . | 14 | CSVDALLTGYGYTF | TGCAGCGTTGACGCCCTCCTCACCGGCTATGGCTACACCTTC
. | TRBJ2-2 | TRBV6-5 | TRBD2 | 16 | CASSSPGLAATGELFF | TGTGCCAGCAGTTCACCGGGACTAGCGGCCACCGGGGAGCTGTTTTTT
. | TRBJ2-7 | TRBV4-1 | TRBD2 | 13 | CASSPTSGSEQYF | TGCGCCAGCAGCCCGACTAGCGGGAGCGAGCAGTACTTC
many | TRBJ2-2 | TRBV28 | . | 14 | CASILGAYTGELFF | TGTGCCAGCATCTTAGGTGCCTACACCGGGGAGCTGTTTTTT